One sample yielded the 13 T cell receptor beta chains listed below, sequenced in a study of CD8+ T cells in alopecia areata. Following extraction, RNA underwent reverse transcription to cDNA, which served as the sequencing template. TCRdb's copy holds only in-frame clones and misses some; the assay was immunoSEQ multiplex PCR. The sample has fewer than 110,000 clones; 85% to 90% are singletons. The treatment: oral pan-JAK inhibitor, 5-10 mg twice daily. Sequenced here: CD8+ T cells sorted from blood, sampled around week 30, from a patient treated with tofacitinib. The receptors shown here come from a human donor with alopecia areata.

The V gene is TRBV4-1, the J gene TRBJ2-7; tentative D call: TRBD1 (5 bases). The CDR3 has 13 residues. From germline, CDR1 is MGHRA and CDR2 YSYEKL. Trimming cost V 0 bases and J 6 bases, with 9 bases left between them. The CDR3 DNA is TGCGCCAGCAGCCAAGAAGGGGCACCCGAGCAGTACTTC. Translating gives CASSQEGAPEQYF.

The rearrangement links TRBV27 to TRBJ1-2; a weak D match, TRBD1 (5 bases). The CDR3 consists of 14 residues. V lost 6 bases and J lost 2, with 13 bases in between. Germline loops: CDR1 MNHEY, CDR2 SMNVEV (reference sequence). CDR3 in DNA: TGTGCCAGCAGCCCCTTCCCAGGGAACTATGGCTACACCTTC. Protein product: CASSPFPGNYGYTF.

V and J are TRBV2 and TRBJ2-5; D might be TRBD1 or TRBD2, each matching 6 bases. V was clipped by 8 bases and J by 5 bases, with 24 bases between them. Germline V gene data show CDR1 as SNHLY and CDR2 as FYNNEI. The CDR3 covers 16 residues. CDR3 coding DNA: TGTGCCAGCGAAACCGAGGGAGTTCCGGGGGCCGAGACCCAGTACTTC. Protein product: CASETEGVPGAETQYF.

CDR3: CASREGRGGAEAFF. As DNA, the CDR3 is TGCGCCAGCAGGGAGGGCCGCGGTGGGGCGGAAGCTTTCTTT. The V gene is TRBV5-1, the J gene TRBJ1-1; a weak D match, TRBD1 (5 bases). From germline, CDR1 is SGHRS and CDR2 YFSETQ. The CDR3 contains 14 residues. V lost 5 bases and J 8 bases, leaving 19 bases between the germline ends.

The J gene is TRBJ2-5, the V gene TRBV5-4; 10 nucleotides align to TRBD2. With 2 bases clipped from V and 5 bases from J, the junction kept 9 bases outside the gene matches. Germline assignment: CDR1 SGHNT and CDR2 YYREEE (reference sequence). The CDR3 covers 16 residues. The CDR3 DNA follows: TGTGCCAGCAGCTTACGAGCGGGAGGGCCGATCGAGACCCAGTACTTC. It is translated as CASSLRAGGPIETQYF.

This clone appeared a few times. The chain is built from TRBV28 and TRBJ2-7, with D possibly being TRBD1 (7 bases). Trimming left V 2 bases short and J 3 bases short, with 11 bases between. Germline values: CDR1 MDHEN, CDR2 SYDVKM. CDR3 size: 14 residues. The CDR3 coding sequence is TGTGCCAGCAGTTTAGGGCAGGGGGGCTACGAGCAGTACTTC. Translation gives CASSLGQGGYEQYF.

In this sample, this clone turned up a few times. The chain combines TRBV7-3 with TRBJ1-2; 8 nucleotides line up with TRBD1. Trimming cost V 5 bases and J 4 bases; bases outside gene matches: 9. Looked up from germline, CDR1 is SGHTA and CDR2 is FQGTGA. The CDR3 has 15 residues. The CDR3 is CASSRGQGNRYGYTF. The CDR3 DNA sequence: TGTGCCAGCAGCCGTGGACAGGGCAACCGCTATGGCTACACCTTC. Based on the CDR3 plus reference TRBV7-3 and TRBJ1-2, the full variable domain is GAGVSQTPSNKVTEKGKYVELRCDPISGHTALYWYRQSLGQGPEFLIYFQGTGAADDSGLPNDRFFAVRPEGSVSTLKIQRTERGDSAVYLCASSRGQGNRYGYTFGSGTRLTVV.

V and J are TRBV7-9 and TRBJ2-2; D might be TRBD1 (6 bases). Germline values: CDR1 SEHNR, CDR2 FQNEAQ (reference sequence). Trimming took off 5 bases at V and 5 bases at J, with 15 bases between the two ends. The CDR3 is 15 amino acids. The CDR3 DNA is TGTGCCAGCAGCACGACAGGACGTGGGACCGGGGAGCTGTTTTTT. This translates into CASSTTGRGTGELFF.

This clone was found once. The V call is TRBV29-1, the J call TRBJ1-4; D unresolved. Germline assignment: CDR1 SQVTM and CDR2 ANQGSEA. Trimming removed 4 bases from V and 12 bases from J, with 21 bases in between. The CDR3 extends over 14 amino acids. CDR3 in DNA: TGCAGCGTTGTGGTCTGGTCCTCGAGAAAAGAACTGTTTTTT. It translates to CSVVVWSSRKELFF.

Turning to this clone: Additional DNA sequences in this sample encode the identical CDR3. Written as DNA, the CDR3 is TGCGCCAGCAGCTTGACAGTTAATGAGCAGTTCTTC. Protein: CASSLTVNEQFF. The rearrangement links TRBV5-1 to TRBJ2-1; D gene ambiguous. This CDR3 contains 12 residues. The germline CDR1 and CDR2 sequences are SGHRS and YFSETQ. Trimming cost V 1 base and J 7 bases, with 6 bases left between them.

The rearrangement links TRBV5-8 to TRBJ2-3, with D possibly being TRBD2 (7 bases). Trimming removed 9 bases from V and 0 bases from J, with 20 bases in between. Germline V lookup: CDR1 SGHTS, CDR2 YDEGEE. The CDR3 has 16 residues. The CDR3 DNA reads TGTGCCACATCAGGGAGCGGGGACACTAGCACAGATACGCAGTATTTT. This sequence encodes CATSGSGDTSTDTQYF.

The gene calls are TRBV7-8 and TRBJ2-1; 10 positions agree with TRBD2. V lost 5 bases and J lost 6; bases outside the gene matches: 7. Germline values: CDR1 SGHVS, CDR2 FQNEAQ. The length of the CDR3 is 15 residues. CDR3 DNA sequence: TGTGCCAGCAGCGTGAAGCGGGGGGGCCTCAATGAGCAGTTCTTC. As protein: CASSVKRGGLNEQFF.

This chain uses TRBV19 with TRBJ2-7; TRBD2 matches 10 bases. The CDR3 has 14 amino acids. J was trimmed by 6 bases and V by 6 bases; bases with no gene match: 8. The germline CDR1 and CDR2 sequences are LNHDA and SQIVND (reference sequence). The chain's CDR3 is CASRTGTSAGEQYF. As DNA, the CDR3 is TGTGCCAGTAGGACCGGGACTAGCGCCGGCGAGCAGTACTTC.